This T cell receptor beta chain was recorded in a study of T cell repertoires in cytomegalovirus infection. In this sample, this clonotype turned up a few times. The antigen is not known. TCRdb re-called the reads through MiXCR, storing one row per CDR3 protein. Altogether some 500,000 distinct CDR3 sequences are present, 30% to 40% being singletons, with the ten largest covering roughly a sixth. The sequencing here drew on cultured PBMCs, taken from culture after CMV antigen stimulation. The TCR was taken from a human donor in good health (CMV status not recorded). Some clones in this sample may be carry-over from other donors' samples.

CDR3: CASTPGPYQETQYF. Written as DNA, the CDR3 is TGTGCCAGCACCCCTGGGCCCTACCAAGAGACCCAGTACTTC. The rearrangement joins TRBV7-2 to TRBJ2-5; D gene ambiguous. This CDR3 has 14 residues. Germline V gene sequence: CDR1 SGHTA, CDR2 FQGNSA. V was cut by 7 bases and J by 0 bases, with 12 bases left in between.